This T cell receptor beta chain appears in the sequencing data of a study of T cells in Graves' hyperthyroidism and ophthalmopathy. Across the whole study: The initial diagnosis was the point when peripheral blood was collected, ahead of any treatment.

This clonotype was counted only a few times. What was amplified from RNA transcripts were TCR beta CDR3 regions. HTBI primers were used for first-round RT-PCR of the TCR CDR3. TCRdb analysed the multiplex PCR reads with MiXCR anew, one entry per CDR3 protein. This table has about 480,000 distinct CDR3 sequences, roughly an eighth appearing once. Germline V CDR1 and CDR2: SGHTA, FQGNSA. The CDR3 consists of 15 residues. V lost 1 base, J lost 3 bases, and 5 bases stayed unmatched. Those with hyperthyroidism were 18 to 65 years old, newly diagnosed, and ill for under 2 months. Each diagnosis drew on symptoms, thyroxine, TRAb, thyroid ultrasound and orbital computed tomography findings.

Sequencing was carried out using blood. The chain is built from TRBV7-2 and TRBJ1-2; 7 positions match TRBD1. The receptor was isolated from a woman aged 18-30 years with Graves' hyperthyroidism. The CDR3 reads CASSLGEGGYYGYTF. For the CDR3, the DNA is TGTGCCAGCAGCTTAGGGGAAGGGGGCTACTATGGCTACACCTTC.